These 13 T cell receptor beta chains came from one sample sequenced in a study of shared clonotypes between healthy human individuals. Clones were read by immunoSEQ multiplex PCR, and TCRdb kept only the in-frame ones, dropping some. The sample includes 1.4 million or so clones, approximately 98.5% seen only once; the top ten take roughly 0.35%. Sequencing used naive CD4+ T cells sorted from blood. Subset given: CD45RA+ positively selected. The receptors shown here come from a man aged 30-40 years in good health.

The chain uses TRBV5-5 and TRBJ2-1; D is uncertain. The CDR3 spans 16 residues. CDR1 is SGHKS, CDR2 YYEKEE, per germline (reference sequence). V dropped 6 bases and J dropped 0 bases, with 16 bases sitting between them. The CDR3 nucleotides read TGTGCCAGCATCCCCCAGGTGGGAAGCTCCTACAATGAGCAGTTCTTC. This codes for CASIPQVGSSYNEQFF.

This chain links TRBV18 with TRBJ2-2; D unclear. The germline CDR1 and CDR2 sequences are KGHSH and LQKENI. CDR3 length: 15 residues. Between the trimmed V and J ends, which lost 2 bases and 9 bases, there was a span of 16 bases. The CDR3, as DNA: TGTGCCAGCTCACCAAGTCTTCAGCCAAGATGGGAGCTGTTTTTT. This encodes CASSPSLQPRWELFF. Combining the CDR3 with reference TRBV18 and TRBJ2-2 gives the whole variable domain NAGVMQNPRHLVRRRGQEARLRCSPMKGHSHVYWYRQLPEEGLKFMVYLQKENIIDESGMPKERFSAEFPKEGPSILRIQQVVRGDSAAYFCASSPSLQPRWELFFGEGSRLTVL.

The chain is built from TRBV15 and TRBJ2-4, with D maybe TRBD1 (5 bases). The CDR3 is 12 amino acids. Germline loops: CDR1 LNHNV, CDR2 YYDKDF (reference sequence). V was shortened by 8 bases and J by 4 bases, with 9 bases between the two germline ends. CDR3 in amino acids: CATGQGKNIQYF. As DNA, the CDR3 is TGTGCCACCGGGCAGGGAAAAAACATTCAGTACTTC.

This chain uses TRBV18 with TRBJ2-1; a possible D gene is TRBD2 (5 bases). Trimming cost V 3 bases and J 0 bases, with 15 bases left between them. CDR1 is KGHSH, CDR2 LQKENI, per germline. The CDR3 length is 17 residues. Here the CDR3 DNA reads TGTGCCAGCTCACCTTTAGCGTATTCCAGCTCCTACAATGAGCAGTTCTTC. Its protein product is CASSPLAYSSSYNEQFF.

This clone was detected once. CDR3 in amino acids: CASSYSTQLTEAFF. CDR3 nucleotide sequence: TGTGCCAGCAGTTACTCGACTCAGCTCACTGAAGCTTTCTTT. V and J are TRBV6-5 and TRBJ1-1; the D is unclear. Trimming shortened V by 0 bases and J by 4 bases, and 9 bases separated the two germline ends. The CDR3 runs 14 residues. Germline V lookup: CDR1 MNHEY, CDR2 SVGAGI.

V and J are TRBV5-1 and TRBJ2-3; weak D call: TRBD1 (6 bases). V was shortened by 4 bases and J by 1 base, with 10 bases between the two germline ends. This CDR3 has 14 residues. Germline values: CDR1 SGHRS, CDR2 YFSETQ. CDR3 in amino acids: CASSDNRGTDTQYF. The CDR3 DNA reads TGCGCCAGCAGCGATAACAGGGGCACAGATACGCAGTATTTT.

V usage is TRBV18 and J usage is TRBJ1-1, with D possibly matching TRBD1 (5 bases). This CDR3 is 15 amino acids long. The ends were cut back, 0 bases at V and 1 base at J, with 9 bases in the middle. CDR1 and CDR2 (germline): KGHSH, LQKENI. CDR3: CASSPPQGKNTEAFF. The CDR3, as DNA: TGTGCCAGCTCACCACCCCAGGGAAAGAACACTGAAGCTTTCTTT.

This clone was observed a single time. In the same sample, other DNA sequences code for this CDR3. The chain links TRBV6-1 to TRBJ2-7; the D is unclear. V dropped 3 bases and J dropped 3 bases, with 3 bases sitting between them. The CDR3 extends over 11 amino acids. CDR1 MNHNS and CDR2 SASEGT come from the germline V gene. CDR3 protein: CASSEGYEQYF. DNA of the CDR3: TGTGCCAGCAGTGAGGGCTACGAGCAGTACTTC.

The chain uses TRBV10-3 and TRBJ2-3; 7 bases line up with TRBD2. The CDR3 has 18 amino acids. The trim removed 4 bases at V and 0 bases at J, leaving 13 bases unmatched. Germline CDR1 reads ENHRY; CDR2 reads SYGVKD. The CDR3 sequence is CAISAVQTLAASTDTQYF. CDR3 bases: TGTGCCATCAGTGCTGTACAGACTCTAGCGGCTAGCACAGATACGCAGTATTTT.

V is TRBV29-1 and J is TRBJ1-3; D is undetermined. The germline V gene has CDR1 SQVTM and CDR2 ANQGSEA. The CDR3 covers 13 residues. The V gene lost 7 bases and the J gene lost 0 bases, with 10 bases spanning the gap. The CDR3 protein is CSAEGSSGNTIYF. DNA of the CDR3: TGCAGCGCCGAAGGAAGCTCTGGAAACACCATATATTTT.

The chain carries TRBV7-9 and TRBJ2-2, with TRBD1 identical over 12 bases. CDR1 and CDR2 (germline): SEHNR, FQNEAQ (reference sequence). Unmatched junction bases numbered 9, after V lost 7 bases and J lost 6 bases. The CDR3 runs 16 residues. The CDR3 protein is CASNLRDRGPPGELFF. The CDR3 DNA is TGTGCCAGCAATCTCCGGGACAGGGGGCCCCCCGGGGAGCTGTTTTTT.

The chain recombines TRBV21-1 with TRBJ2-4; TRBD1 is the table's D call and was not checked against the DNA. TRBV21-1 counts as a pseudogene. The length of the CDR3 is 18 residues. The CDR3 DNA is TGTGCCAGCGGATTCGTGACAGAGGTACTATTAGCCAAAAACATTCAGTACTTC. It encodes CASGFVTEVLLAKNIQYF.

The gene calls are TRBV10-1 and TRBJ2-1; D is tentatively TRBD1 or TRBD2 (5 bases each). Between the trimmed V and J ends, which lost 4 bases and 6 bases, there was a span of 16 bases. The CDR3 is 15 residues long. Germline V gives CDR1 WNHNN, CDR2 SYGVQD (reference sequence). CDR3: CASSAYRGPPNEQFF. CDR3 nucleotide sequence: TGCGCCAGCAGTGCTTACCGGGGCCCACCCAATGAGCAGTTCTTC.